The sequence of this T cell receptor beta chain was determined in a study of T cell responses to AZD1222 COVID-19 vaccine. Trimming cost V 6 bases and J 0 bases; bases outside gene matches: 13. The germline V gene encodes CDR1 MNHNY and CDR2 SVGAGI (reference sequence). This CDR3 comprises 17 residues. As to this clone: Its target is not known.

Sequencing used immunoSEQ multiplex PCR; TCRdb keeps in-frame clones, though not all of them. The data show under 150,000 clones, just under 95% seen once. Findings of the study overall: Of spike-specific TCRs, nearly half reportedly target regions left unmutated in variants. Donors were chiefly white British, with a greater number of females, and clonal diversity was perhaps underestimated.

The sample was peripheral blood, taken on day 0 of AZD1222 vaccination. This sequence was found in an adult in good health. The V and J genes are TRBV6-6 and TRBJ1-2; 7 bases match TRBD1. The CDR3 loop is CASSRQGKREANYGYTF. CDR3 bases: TGTGCCAGCAGCCGACAGGGTAAGAGGGAAGCTAACTATGGCTACACCTTC.